The 23 T cell receptor beta chains presented below share a single source sample, sequenced in a study of Ad26.COV2.S vaccination and SARS-CoV-2 variants. This sample's treatment: some 19 received Ad26.COV2.S at low or high dose, single or two shots; 5 received placebo; per-sample allocation not given. The samples were gathered on day 63 after the first injection of vaccine or placebo. The protocol was immunoSEQ multiplex PCR, while the TCRdb copy is restricted to in-frame clones and leaves out a portion. The data contain a few hundred thousand clones, roughly 90% of them singletons. The source was peripheral blood, collected in a trial of Ad26.COV2.S vaccine versus placebo. Receptor source: a person between 18 and 65 years old who received the Ad26.COV2.S COVID-19 vaccine or a placebo.

The rearrangement links TRBV19 to TRBJ2-5; 9 positions agree with TRBD2. Trimming took 3 bases from V and 2 from J; bases not matched to a gene: 13. The CDR3 runs to 18 residues. The V gene's germline CDR1 is LNHDA and CDR2 SQIVND (reference sequence). The CDR3 DNA reads TGTGCCAGTAGTATGTTTTGGGTATCTAGCGGGGAACAAGAGACCCAGTACTTC. Amino acids: CASSMFWVSSGEQETQYF.

The rearrangement joins TRBV27 to TRBJ2-7; 7 bases line up with TRBD2. Per germline, CDR1 MNHEY and CDR2 SMNVEV (reference sequence). Trimming at V came to 0 bases and at J to 6 bases, leaving 5 bases not matched to a gene. The CDR3 contains 14 residues. CDR3 sequence reads: CASSLSGGGPEQYF. CDR3 nucleotides: TGTGCCAGCAGTTTATCGGGGGGGGGTCCCGAGCAGTACTTC.

This chain joins TRBV19 and TRBJ1-5; D not certain. The germline V gene encodes CDR1 LNHDA and CDR2 SQIVND (reference sequence). The germline V and J ends were trimmed by 5 bases and 0 bases, with 14 bases remaining between them. The CDR3 runs 16 residues. CDR3 region: CASSPWKETSNQPQHF. The DNA for the CDR3 is TGTGCCAGTAGTCCTTGGAAAGAGACTAGCAATCAGCCCCAGCATTTT. The variable domain in full, completed from reference TRBV19 and TRBJ1-5, reads DGGITQSPKYLFRKEGQNVTLSCEQNLNHDAMYWYRQDPGQGLRLIYYSQIVNDFQKGDIAEGYSVSREKKESFPLTVTSAQKNPTAFYLCASSPWKETSNQPQHFGDGTRLSIL.

The J gene is TRBJ1-2, the V gene TRBV5-4; D is undetermined. Germline CDR1 SGHNT, CDR2 YYREEE (reference sequence). The V and J ends lost 4 bases and 4 bases respectively, with 26 bases between them. The CDR3 runs to 18 residues. The CDR3 sequence is CASSPAGLVIWDLYGYTF. DNA for the CDR3: TGTGCCAGCAGCCCTGCCGGTCTCGTAATATGGGATCTCTATGGCTACACCTTC.

This chain connects TRBV28 to TRBJ1-5; 12 nucleotides align to TRBD1. Germline lookup yields CDR1 MDHEN and CDR2 SYDVKM. This CDR3 is built from 15 residues. Losses at the gene ends were 4 bases for V and 6 bases for J; bases not matched to a gene: 4. The CDR3: CASSWDRGQIQPQHF. For the CDR3, the DNA is TGTGCCAGCAGTTGGGACAGGGGGCAAATTCAGCCCCAGCATTTT.

The genes are TRBV15 and TRBJ2-2; TRBD1 might be the D (7 bases). V was cut by 0 bases and J by 7 bases, with 15 bases left in between. This CDR3 is built from 16 residues. Germline lookup yields CDR1 LNHNV and CDR2 YYDKDF (reference sequence). In DNA form, the CDR3 reads TGTGCCACCAGCAGAGAGGAGGGGGCGTCGTTCGGGGAGCTGTTTTTT. Translating it yields CATSREEGASFGELFF.

The chain has TRBV11-2 and TRBJ1-3; TRBD1 is a possible D gene (6 bases). The germline V and J ends were trimmed by 0 bases and 8 bases, with 17 bases remaining between them. Germline lookup yields CDR1 SGHAT and CDR2 FQNNGV. This CDR3 has 16 amino acids. The CDR3 nucleotides read TGTGCCAGCAGCTTAGAGGGCGGGACAATTCCATACACCATATATTTT. Its protein is CASSLEGGTIPYTIYF.

The chain carries TRBV21-1 and TRBJ1-5; the tabulated D call, TRBD1, remains unverified against the DNA. TRBV21-1 is marked as a pseudogene. CDR3 length: 15 residues. In nucleotides, the CDR3 is TGTGCCAGCAGCAACAGGGGGCAGGGCAATCAGCCCCAGCATTTT. Protein product: CASSNRGQGNQPQHF.

The chain uses TRBV2 and TRBJ1-1; no firm D call. Trimming removed 4 bases from V and 11 bases from J, with 17 bases in between. The CDR3 consists of 13 residues. Germline CDR1 and CDR2: SNHLY and FYNNEI. The CDR3 protein is CASSVEAQAPAFF. In DNA, the CDR3 is TGTGCCAGCAGTGTTGAGGCACAAGCCCCGGCTTTCTTT.

Worth noting for this clone: The DNA is omitted, as the CDR3 cannot be located on it reliably, and the CDR3 follows TCRdb's listing. The gene calls are TRBV3-1 (or the pseudogene TRBV3-2) and TRBJ2-5; the D call in the table, TRBD2, was not verified against the DNA. The CDR3 extends over 15 residues, inclusive of both ends. Germline-derived CDR1 and CDR2 are LGHDT and YNNKEL (reference sequence). This CDR3 reads CASSRGLSGQETQYF.

V gene TRBV6-2 or TRBV6-3 combines with J gene TRBJ2-5; D is uncertain. V gave up 1 base and J gave up 1 base, with 7 bases separating them. Germline CDR1 is MNHEY and CDR2 is SVGEGT. The CDR3 runs 14 residues. This CDR3 reads CASSYWNSQETQYF. As DNA, the CDR3 is TGTGCCAGCAGTTACTGGAACAGCCAAGAGACCCAGTACTTC.

A few counts support this clone. The rearrangement joins TRBV5-5 to TRBJ1-1, with D perhaps matching TRBD1 (5 bases). Germline-derived CDR1 and CDR2 are SGHKS and YYEKEE (reference sequence). This CDR3 contains 13 residues. Trimming removed 4 bases from V and 7 bases from J, with 14 bases in between. In DNA, the CDR3 is TGTGCCAGCAGCCCCGGGGACCTCGATGAAGCTTTCTTT. Encoded protein: CASSPGDLDEAFF.

The chain is built from TRBV13 and TRBJ1-2; the D is unclear. Germline V gene sequence: CDR1 PRHDT, CDR2 FYEKMQ (reference sequence). CDR3 size: 15 residues. Deletions cut 5 bases from V and 4 bases from J, with 17 bases between. The CDR3 loop reads CASSARSGIIYGYTF. CDR3 in DNA: TGTGCCAGCAGCGCCCGATCGGGGATCATCTATGGCTACACCTTC.

This chain links TRBV7-2 with TRBJ2-3; possible D gene TRBD2, 6 bases. Germline V gene data show CDR1 as SGHTA and CDR2 as FQGNSA. The V and J ends lost 0 bases and 7 bases respectively, with 11 bases between them. The CDR3 spans 14 residues. The CDR3 is CASSLASGDYTQYF. The CDR3 coding sequence is TGTGCCAGCAGCTTAGCTAGCGGAGACTATACGCAGTATTTT.

This sequence joins TRBV19 and TRBJ2-3, with 7 bases identical to TRBD1. Germline CDR1 is LNHDA and CDR2 is SQIVND (reference sequence). This CDR3 has 14 residues. With 7 bases clipped from V and 2 bases from J, the junction kept 6 bases outside the gene matches. The CDR3 loop is CASTWGQLTDTQYF. In DNA, the CDR3 is TGTGCCAGTACCTGGGGACAGCTCACAGATACGCAGTATTTT.

The chain combines TRBV19 with TRBJ1-5, with a weak D call TRBD1 (6 bases). The ends were cut back, 7 bases at V and 2 bases at J, with 18 bases in the middle. Germline V lookup: CDR1 LNHDA, CDR2 SQIVND (reference sequence). There are 16 residues in the CDR3. CDR3 bases: TGTGCCAGTACCCCCGGGACCAGGGGAGGCAATCAGCCCCAGCATTTT. Protein: CASTPGTRGGNQPQHF. Together with reference TRBV19 and TRBJ1-5, the CDR3 gives the full variable domain: DGGITQSPKYLFRKEGQNVTLSCEQNLNHDAMYWYRQDPGQGLRLIYYSQIVNDFQKGDIAEGYSVSREKKESFPLTVTSAQKNPTAFYLCASTPGTRGGNQPQHFGDGTRLSIL.

DNA for the CDR3: TGTGCCAGTAGTATATTCTACGGGACAGGATCCTACGAGCAGTACTTC. This sequence encodes CASSIFYGTGSYEQYF. The chain employs TRBV19 and TRBJ2-7; 8 bases map to TRBD1. The germline CDR1 and CDR2 sequences are LNHDA and SQIVND (reference sequence). The V gene end was trimmed by 2 bases and the J gene end by 1 base; junction bases not matched to a gene: 7. This CDR3 has 16 residues.

This chain joins TRBV3-1 (or the pseudogene TRBV3-2) and TRBJ2-2; TRBD2 is a possible D gene (5 bases). The CDR3 totals 13 residues. With 7 bases removed from V and 5 bases from J, the gap between germline ends came to 11 bases. Germline CDR1 and CDR2: LGHDT and YNNKEL (reference sequence). In nucleotides, the CDR3 is TGTGCCAGCAAGGAGGCCCTTACCGGGGAGCTGTTTTTT. Protein sequence: CASKEALTGELFF.

The chain combines TRBV14 with TRBJ1-1; D not resolved. The V gene's germline CDR1 is SGHDN and CDR2 FVKESK. Trimming left V 0 bases short and J 8 bases short, with 7 bases between. The CDR3 is 12 amino acids. The CDR3 DNA sequence: TGTGCCAGCAGCCAAGATTTCAGAGAAGCTTTCTTT. Encoded protein: CASSQDFREAFF.

The chain is built from TRBV4-1 and TRBJ2-2; D uncertain. V was cut by 3 bases and J by 3 bases, with 11 bases left in between. Germline V gene data show CDR1 as MGHRA and CDR2 as YSYEKL. This CDR3 contains 15 residues. CDR3 nucleotides: TGCGCCAGCAGCCAGACCGGGTTATACACCGGGGAGCTGTTTTTT. This translates into CASSQTGLYTGELFF.

The gene calls are TRBV19 and TRBJ2-5; 9 bases are shared with TRBD2. Germline-derived CDR1 and CDR2 are LNHDA and SQIVND (reference sequence). The CDR3 is 16 amino acids. Trimming removed 1 base from V and 2 bases from J; junction bases left unmatched: 5. The DNA of the CDR3 is TGTGCCAGTAGTATAGTGGGCGGGGGGGCTCAAGAGACCCAGTACTTC. Protein: CASSIVGGGAQETQYF.

The chain has TRBV6-2 or TRBV6-3 and TRBJ2-1; D assignment may be TRBD1 or TRBD2 (6 bases each). This CDR3 has 14 amino acids. The germline gives CDR1 MNHEY, CDR2 SVGEGT. Trimming took 5 bases from V and 8 from J, leaving 16 bases between them. The CDR3: CASSGLGGSHEQFF. CDR3 nucleotides: TGTGCCAGCAGTGGGTTAGGGGGGTCTCATGAGCAGTTCTTC.

The chain recombines TRBV7-2 with TRBJ2-7; D gene unclear. With 2 bases removed from V and 0 bases from J, the gap between germline ends came to 2 bases. This CDR3 is 12 amino acids long. Germline V lookup: CDR1 SGHTA, CDR2 FQGNSA. The CDR3 bases are TGTGCCAGCAGCTTACCCTCCTACGAGCAGTACTTC. It encodes CASSLPSYEQYF.